This T cell receptor (beta chain) comes out of a study of T-cell reconstitution after alpha-beta-depleted transplantation in children. This clonotype showed up just once. Possible read error: a much larger clone is one base away. The CDR3 totals 14 residues. Germline V gene data show CDR1 as SGHVS and CDR2 as FQNEAQ. This sample's TCRbeta library carried unique molecular identifier barcodes. TCRdb reprocessed the PCR reads with MiXCR, giving one entry per CDR3 protein. The top ten clones hold 0.79% of a sample with hundreds of thousands of distinct CDR3 sequences, around 13% of them seen once. The clonotype comes from a girl under 10 years old with congenital amegakaryocytic thrombocytopenia, due to receive a stem cell transplant. This specimen consisted of PBMCs, obtained before TCRalphabeta/CD19-depleted stem cell transplant. The rearrangement links TRBV7-8 to TRBJ2-1; D gene ambiguous. The CDR3 nucleotides read TGTGCCAGCCGCTTAGCACCCGTTGGAAATGAGCAGTTCTTC. Protein product: CASRLAPVGNEQFF.